Listed here are 9 T cell receptor beta chains from one sample, sequenced in a study of T cells of healthy individuals. One entry per CDR3 protein, called by TCRdb with MiXCR from the 5' RACE reads. The sample includes about 53,000 distinct CDR3 sequences, about 15% seen only once; the top ten take roughly 15%. These receptors all come from a human donor in good health.

This clonotype was seen at least ten times. This sequence joins TRBV3-1 and TRBJ1-1, with D perhaps matching TRBD1 (5 bases). Trimming took 1 base from V and 5 from J, leaving 14 bases between them. Germline V gene sequence: CDR1 LGHDT, CDR2 YNNKEL (reference sequence). The CDR3 totals 15 residues. The CDR3 is CASSQAGWGRTEAFF. The CDR3 bases are TGTGCCAGCAGCCAAGCTGGTTGGGGGAGGACTGAAGCTTTCTTT.

This sequence joins TRBV21-1 and TRBJ2-7; TRBD1, the table's D call, was not compared with the DNA. TRBV21-1 is listed as a pseudogene. CDR3 length: 20 residues. CDR3 sequence: CASSRLNPGARGGIDYEQYF. The DNA for the CDR3 is TGTGCCAGCAGCCGCCTTAACCCCGGAGCCAGGGGCGGCATAGACTACGAGCAGTACTTC.

This clonotype was recorded a few times. The gene calls are TRBV19 and TRBJ2-6; 8 bases are shared with TRBD1. This CDR3 comprises 15 residues. V trimming: 6 bases; J trimming: 2 bases; junction bases outside the gene matches: 3. Germline values: CDR1 LNHDA, CDR2 SQIVND (reference sequence). The CDR3 coding sequence is TGTGCCAGTAGCTCAGGGGGCGCTGGGGCCAACGTCCTGACTTTC. Protein sequence: CASSSGGAGANVLTF. Using reference TRBV19 and TRBJ2-6 for the parts outside the CDR3, the full variable domain is DGGITQSPKYLFRKEGQNVTLSCEQNLNHDAMYWYRQDPGQGLRLIYYSQIVNDFQKGDIAEGYSVSREKKESFPLTVTSAQKNPTAFYLCASSSGGAGANVLTFGAGSRLTVL.

This clonotype was seen many times. The chain links TRBV2 to TRBJ1-2; D gene ambiguous. The CDR3 contains 16 residues. Germline lookup yields CDR1 SNHLY and CDR2 FYNNEI. The V gene lost 0 bases and the J gene lost 8 bases, with 19 bases spanning the gap. In nucleotides, the CDR3 is TGTGCCAGCAGTGAAGCCCCAACGGTCAGCGTAACAGGCTACACCTTC. Translated: CASSEAPTVSVTGYTF.

There are a few counts of this clonotype. The rearrangement joins TRBV11-2 to TRBJ2-5; no clear D gene. The CDR3 is made up of 15 amino acids. V was clipped by 5 bases and J by 0 bases, with 13 bases between them. From germline, CDR1 is SGHAT and CDR2 FQNNGV. CDR3 DNA: TGTGCCAGCAGCCCGGAGACTGGGAACCAAGAGACCCAGTACTTC. Its translation: CASSPETGNQETQYF.

This clonotype came up a few times. This chain joins TRBV5-1 and TRBJ2-5; D call uncertain. Germline CDR1 reads SGHRS; CDR2 reads YFSETQ. The CDR3 consists of 13 residues. V lost 3 bases and J 5 bases, leaving 11 bases between the germline ends. In nucleotides, the CDR3 is TGCGCCAGCAGCTGGAACGTCGGGGAGACCCAGTACTTC. As protein: CASSWNVGETQYF.

This clonotype appeared many times. The chain has TRBV7-9 and TRBJ1-3; 9 nucleotides line up with TRBD1. Germline lookup yields CDR1 SEHNR and CDR2 FQNEAQ (reference sequence). The CDR3 length is 16 residues. Trimming cost V 1 base and J 2 bases; bases outside gene matches: 3. The CDR3 sequence is CASSLGTGVPGNTIYF. The CDR3 DNA sequence: TGTGCCAGCAGCTTAGGGACAGGGGTACCTGGAAACACCATATATTTT. Full variable domain (outside the CDR3, taken from reference TRBV7-9 and TRBJ1-3): DTGVSQNPRHKITKRGQNVTFRCDPISEHNRLYWYRQTLGQGPEFLTYFQNEAQLEKSRLLSDRFSAERPKGSFSTLEIQRTEQGDSAMYLCASSLGTGVPGNTIYFGEGSWLTVV.

The chain carries TRBV12-3 or TRBV12-4 and TRBJ1-5; 7 bases align to TRBD1. V shed 5 bases, J shed 1 base, and the junction held 11 bases outside the gene matches. This CDR3 is 17 amino acids long. CDR3 DNA sequence: TGTGCCAGCAGTCTAACTATGGAACAGGGGAGCAATCAGCCCCAGCATTTT. Amino acids: CASSLTMEQGSNQPQHF.

About this clonotype itself: Since a much larger clone is just one base distant, this may be a read error. The chain links TRBV4-1 to TRBJ1-1; D may be TRBD1 (5 bases). Trimming left V 4 bases short and J 7 bases short, with 19 bases between. Germline CDR1 reads MGHRA; CDR2 reads YSYEKL. This CDR3 contains 15 residues. The CDR3 reads CASSPHSFTGLEAFF. CDR3 nucleotides: TGCGCCAGCAGCCCGCACTCTTTTACGGGGCTTGAAGCTTTCTTT.